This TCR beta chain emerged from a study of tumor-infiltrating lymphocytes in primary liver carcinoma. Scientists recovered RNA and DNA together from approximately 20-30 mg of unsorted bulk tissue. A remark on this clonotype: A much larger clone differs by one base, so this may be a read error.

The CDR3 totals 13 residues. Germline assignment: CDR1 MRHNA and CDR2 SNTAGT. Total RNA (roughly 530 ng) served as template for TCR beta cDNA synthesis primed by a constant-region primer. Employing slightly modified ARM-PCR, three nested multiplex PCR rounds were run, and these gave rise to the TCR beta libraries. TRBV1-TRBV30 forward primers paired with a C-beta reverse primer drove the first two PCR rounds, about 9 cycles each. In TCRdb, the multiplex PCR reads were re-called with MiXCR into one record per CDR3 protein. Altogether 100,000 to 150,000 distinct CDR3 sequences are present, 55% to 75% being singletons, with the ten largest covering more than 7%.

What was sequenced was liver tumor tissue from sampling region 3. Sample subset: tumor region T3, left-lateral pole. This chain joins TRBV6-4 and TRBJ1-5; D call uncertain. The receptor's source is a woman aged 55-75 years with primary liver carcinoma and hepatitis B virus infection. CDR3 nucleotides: TGTGCCAGCAGCGCCGGGCCTAATCGGCCCCAGCATTTT. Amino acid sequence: CASSAGPNRPQHF.